Listed here are 32 T cell receptor beta chains from one sample, sequenced in a study of blood T cells in healthy people across ages. Through a sample-barcoded 5' primer and a J-beta primer mix, a second PCR was run for 7 to 11 cycles. TCRdb used MiXCR to reprocess the 5' RACE reads, holding one entry per CDR3 protein. This sample yields approximately 600,000 distinct CDR3 sequences, of which 58% are seen a single time; 30% to 40% belongs to the top ten. What was sequenced was blood. The receptors were gathered from a man aged 60 to 69 in good health.

This clonotype showed up just a few times. This rearrangement joins TRBV11-2 to TRBJ2-1, with D maybe TRBD2 (6 bases). With 6 bases removed from V and 9 bases from J, the gap between germline ends came to 21 bases. This CDR3 region has 15 residues. Germline CDR1 is SGHAT and CDR2 is FQNNGV. CDR3 sequence: CASSPSGVAEGEQFF. CDR3 DNA sequence: TGTGCCAGCAGTCCTTCCGGGGTAGCGGAGGGTGAGCAGTTCTTC.

The chain recombines TRBV13 with TRBJ2-1, with 10 bases fitting TRBD1. The germline V gene encodes CDR1 PRHDT and CDR2 FYEKMQ (reference sequence). The J segment lost 8 bases and the V segment lost 6 bases, leaving 13 bases of the junction unmatched. This CDR3 region has 16 residues. The CDR3 nucleotides are TGTGCCAGCAGACAGGCCGGGACAGGGGCGGTTGATGAGCAGTTCTTC. It codes for CASRQAGTGAVDEQFF.

This chain links TRBV7-9 with TRBJ2-5, with D perhaps TRBD1 (5 bases). The germline V gene encodes CDR1 SEHNR and CDR2 FQNEAQ (reference sequence). The CDR3 extends over 13 amino acids. The germline V and J ends were trimmed by 8 bases and 2 bases, with 12 bases remaining between them. CDR3 DNA: TGTGCCAGCCTGATGGACACACAAGAGACCCAGTACTTC. This sequence encodes CASLMDTQETQYF.

The chain couples TRBV12-3 or TRBV12-4 to TRBJ2-3, with D perhaps TRBD1 or TRBD2 (5 bases each). The germline V and J ends were trimmed by 6 bases and 6 bases, with 13 bases remaining between them. The CDR3 length is 13 residues. The DNA of the CDR3 is TGTGCCAGCAGCGCAACCGGGGCGGATACGCAGTATTTT. Translation gives CASSATGADTQYF.

The chain uses TRBV6-1 and TRBJ2-1; 7 bases align to TRBD2. Germline loops: CDR1 MNHNS, CDR2 SASEGT. V was pared by 3 bases and J by 7 bases, with 9 bases of the junction left unmatched. CDR3 length equals 15 residues. The CDR3 here is CASSEIGGVANEQFF. CDR3 in DNA: TGTGCCAGCAGTGAGATTGGGGGGGTCGCGAATGAGCAGTTCTTC.

This clonotype rates as medium-sized. The rearrangement joins TRBV7-2 to TRBJ2-7; 8 nucleotides match TRBD1. The CDR3 sequence is 14 residues long. Germline-derived CDR1 and CDR2 are SGHTA and FQGNSA. V lost 1 base and J lost 7; bases outside the gene matches: 6. The CDR3 bases are TGTGCCAGCAGCTTAGATCAGGGGGCGGAAGAGCAGTACTTC. Residues: CASSLDQGAEEQYF.

About this clonotype itself: A junction end diverges from the germline sequence, so it may reflect a read error. The chain carries TRBV5-1 and TRBJ2-7, with 10 bases fitting TRBD1. This CDR3 has 15 residues. In germline, CDR1 is SGHRS, CDR2 YFSETQ. CDR3 sequence reads: CASSLLTGGSHEQYF. The CDR3 nucleotides read TGCGCCAGCAGCTTGTTGACAGGGGGCTCCCACGAGCAGTACTTC.

This clonotype was seen only once. This chain uses TRBV6-6 with TRBJ1-2; D gene unclear. The germline gives CDR1 MNHNY, CDR2 SVGAGI (reference sequence). CDR3 size: 15 residues. The V end was cut by 2 bases, the J end by 0 bases, with 10 bases between. CDR3 amino acids: CASSYTQFSNYGYTF. The CDR3, as DNA: TGTGCCAGCAGTTACACTCAGTTTTCTAACTATGGCTACACCTTC.

In its sample, this clonotype was seen a few times. The genes are TRBV20-1 and TRBJ2-5, with TRBD2 matching 15 bases. The germline gives CDR1 DFQATT, CDR2 SNEGSKA (reference sequence). Unmatched junction bases numbered 9, after V lost 5 bases and J lost 5 bases. This CDR3 region has 16 residues. The CDR3 region has the DNA TGCAGTGCTCCCCGGACTAGCGGGGGGGCCATGGAGACCCAGTACTTC. Translating it yields CSAPRTSGGAMETQYF.

This sequence joins TRBV27 and TRBJ2-5, with D possibly TRBD2 on 6 matching bases. The CDR3 contains 15 residues. Germline V gene sequence: CDR1 MNHEY, CDR2 SMNVEV (reference sequence). Trimming removed 5 bases at V and 1 base at J, with 14 bases between. CDR3 nucleotides: TGTGCCAGCAGTACGATGCGGGACTCCCAAGAGACCCAGTACTTC. This translates into CASSTMRDSQETQYF.

V usage is TRBV28 and J usage is TRBJ2-2, with D possibly being TRBD2 (5 bases). The germline V gene encodes CDR1 MDHEN and CDR2 SYDVKM. Deletions cut 8 bases from V and 2 bases from J, with 15 bases between. This CDR3 has 15 amino acids. The CDR3 reads CASLARRFNTGELFF. For the CDR3, the DNA is TGTGCCAGCTTAGCGAGACGGTTTAACACCGGGGAGCTGTTTTTT. Full variable domain (missing parts from reference TRBV28 and TRBJ2-2): DVKVTQSSRYLVKRTGEKVFLECVQDMDHENMFWYRQDPGLGLRLIYFSYDVKMKEKGDIPEGYSVSREKKERFSLILESASTNQTSMYLCASLARRFNTGELFFGEGSRLTVL.

The chain links TRBV19 to TRBJ1-5, with D possibly matching TRBD1 (6 bases). Germline V gives CDR1 LNHDA, CDR2 SQIVND (reference sequence). The CDR3 covers 14 residues. The germline V and J ends were trimmed by 5 bases and 6 bases, with 14 bases remaining between them. The CDR3 DNA is TGTGCCAGTAGTGGAAGGACAGTTCCTCAGCCCCAGCATTTT. Its protein product is CASSGRTVPQPQHF.

The chain couples TRBV28 to TRBJ2-5, with D perhaps matching TRBD1 (6 bases). CDR3 length: 16 amino acids. V was shortened by 1 base and J by 3 bases, with 15 bases between the two germline ends. Germline CDR1 is MDHEN and CDR2 is SYDVKM. CDR3 residues: CASSLSTGAGEETQYF. In DNA form, the CDR3 reads TGTGCCAGCAGTTTATCGACCGGGGCAGGGGAAGAGACCCAGTACTTC.

V is TRBV7-2 and J is TRBJ2-2; 8 bases are shared with TRBD2. The CDR3 runs to 16 residues. The junction had 6 bases not matched to a gene; V was cut back by 6 bases and J by 0 bases. Germline CDR1 and CDR2: SGHTA and FQGNSA. The CDR3 here is CASRIRGGANTGELFF. CDR3 DNA sequence: TGTGCCAGCAGAATACGGGGGGGCGCGAACACCGGGGAGCTGTTTTTT.

J is TRBJ1-2 and V is TRBV4-2, with D possibly being TRBD1 (5 bases). The V gene lost 4 bases and the J gene lost 5 bases, with 17 bases spanning the gap. The CDR3 is 15 amino acids. From germline, CDR1 is LGHNA and CDR2 YNFKEQ. The CDR3 is CASSLGQEGNYGYTF. CDR3 nucleotide sequence: TGTGCCAGCAGCCTCGGCCAGGAGGGGAATTATGGCTACACCTTC.

This chain links TRBV3-1 with TRBJ2-3; the match to TRBD2 covers 14 bases. Germline V lookup: CDR1 LGHDT, CDR2 YNNKEL (reference sequence). The CDR3 runs 18 residues. V gave up 5 bases and J gave up 3 bases; unmatched junction bases: 10. This CDR3 reads CASSSRLAGGPRTDTQYF. CDR3 nucleotides: TGTGCCAGCAGCTCCCGACTAGCGGGGGGGCCGAGGACAGATACGCAGTATTTT.

A few counts support this clonotype. This chain links TRBV7-6 with TRBJ2-5, with 9 positions matching TRBD2. The germline V gene encodes CDR1 SGHVS and CDR2 FNYEAQ. The junction had 11 bases not matched to a gene; V was cut back by 2 bases and J by 4 bases. The length of the CDR3 is 17 residues. CDR3 nucleotide sequence: TGTGCCAGCAGCTTATTTCAGCGGGGGGCGACTTTAGAGACCCAGTACTTC. Amino acids: CASSLFQRGATLETQYF.

This sequence joins TRBV5-1 and TRBJ2-7; 11 bases fit TRBD1. The ends lost 2 bases at V and 6 bases at J; junction bases unmatched: 10. Germline CDR1 is SGHRS and CDR2 is YFSETQ. The CDR3 contains 16 residues. CDR3 sequence reads: CASSFATGQGAGEQYF. CDR3 nucleotides: TGCGCCAGCAGCTTCGCAACCGGACAGGGGGCTGGCGAGCAGTACTTC.

This clonotype was seen repeatedly, ten times or more. The chain uses TRBV12-3 or TRBV12-4 and TRBJ1-5; no clear D gene. The CDR3 sequence is 14 residues long. Trimming pared 1 base from V and 1 base from J, leaving 5 bases between. Here the CDR3 reads CASSLGRSNQPQHF. CDR3 nucleotides: TGTGCCAGCAGTTTAGGGCGGAGCAATCAGCCCCAGCATTTT.

The chain couples TRBV10-3 to TRBJ1-2, with a tentative D call TRBD1 (5 bases). CDR3 size: 13 residues. V was pared by 2 bases and J by 4 bases, with 8 bases between. Germline CDR1 and CDR2: ENHRY and SYGVKD. The CDR3 spells CAISERDGYGYTF. The CDR3 DNA sequence: TGTGCCATCAGTGAGAGGGACGGCTATGGCTACACCTTC.

The genes are TRBV7-8 and TRBJ1-5; possibly TRBD1 for D (5 bases). The germline V gene encodes CDR1 SGHVS and CDR2 FQNEAQ. The CDR3 has 15 amino acids. V gave up 0 bases and J gave up 1 base, with 7 bases separating them. This chain's CDR3 is CASSLARVSNQPQHF. The CDR3 nucleotides are TGTGCCAGCAGCTTAGCCAGGGTGAGCAATCAGCCCCAGCATTTT.

CDR3 bases: TGTGCCAGCGGTCTAGACAACTCCTCAGGGAAGCAGTACTTC. Translation: CASGLDNSSGKQYF. The V call is TRBV2, the J call TRBJ2-5; possible D gene TRBD1, 5 bases. This CDR3 contains 14 residues. The ends were cut back, 8 bases at V and 11 bases at J, with 24 bases in the middle. The germline V gene has CDR1 SNHLY and CDR2 FYNNEI.

This clonotype was seen a handful of times. The chain recombines TRBV28 with TRBJ2-5, with 12 bases lining up with TRBD1. J was trimmed by 11 bases and V by 3 bases; bases with no gene match: 10. Looked up from germline, CDR1 is MDHEN and CDR2 is SYDVKM. The length of the CDR3 is 15 residues. Here the CDR3 reads CASSLAGTGGGEQYF. The CDR3 DNA reads as TGTGCCAGCAGTTTGGCCGGGACAGGGGGCGGTGAGCAGTACTTC.

This clonotype was seen a single time. The rearrangement joins TRBV7-2 to TRBJ2-3; weak D call: TRBD2 (5 bases). Trimming pared 2 bases from V and 7 bases from J, leaving 16 bases between. This CDR3 region has 15 residues. Germline V gene sequence: CDR1 SGHTA, CDR2 FQGNSA. The CDR3 DNA reads TGTGCCAGCAGCTTAAGAGGCGGGCCGGTAAATACGCAGTATTTT. It specifies CASSLRGGPVNTQYF. Variable domain in full (rest from reference TRBV7-2 and TRBJ2-3): GAGVSQSPSNKVTEKGKDVELRCDPISGHTALYWYRQSLGQGLEFLIYFQGNSAPDKSGLPSDRFSAERTGGSVSTLTIQRTQQEDSAVYLCASSLRGGPVNTQYFGPGTRLTVL.

This clonotype has more than one count but fewer than ten. The chain joins TRBV6-2 or TRBV6-3 to TRBJ2-1; TRBD2 matches at 11 bases. The germline CDR1 and CDR2 sequences are MNHEY and SVGEGT. This CDR3 has 16 residues. Germline trimming cut 2 bases from V and 2 bases from J; bases unmatched to any gene: 2. CDR3 protein: CASSYPGLAAYNEQFF. CDR3 in DNA: TGTGCCAGCAGTTACCCGGGACTAGCGGCCTACAATGAGCAGTTCTTC.

The V and J genes are TRBV2 and TRBJ1-5; 10 bases are a match to TRBD1. In germline, CDR1 is SNHLY, CDR2 FYNNEI. The CDR3 consists of 17 residues. V shed 6 bases, J shed 4 bases, and the junction held 12 bases outside the gene matches. CDR3: CASSGEPGQGWNQPQHF. The DNA of the CDR3 is TGTGCCAGCAGCGGGGAACCGGGACAGGGGTGGAATCAGCCCCAGCATTTT.

The chain is built from TRBV5-1 and TRBJ1-2, with no clear D. Trimming took 2 bases from V and 4 from J, leaving 15 bases between them. The CDR3 has 15 residues. CDR1 is SGHRS and CDR2 is YFSETQ in the germline V gene. The chain's CDR3 is CASSLNLQKAYGYTF. CDR3 nucleotides: TGCGCCAGCAGCTTAAACCTACAGAAAGCCTATGGCTACACCTTC.

The rearrangement links TRBV12-3 or TRBV12-4 to TRBJ2-5; no firm D call. The CDR3 sequence is 15 residues long. The V and J ends lost 3 bases and 0 bases respectively, with 11 bases between them. This chain's CDR3 is CASSFLLGNQETQYF. CDR3 DNA: TGTGCCAGCAGTTTCTTGTTGGGGAACCAAGAGACCCAGTACTTC.

This clonotype has a handful of counts. This chain connects TRBV5-1 to TRBJ2-1; the D gene is possibly TRBD1 (6 bases). This CDR3 is built from 16 residues. CDR1 is SGHRS and CDR2 is YFSETQ in the germline V gene. V lost 3 bases to trimming and J lost 5 bases, with 18 bases between them. The DNA of the CDR3 is TGCGCCAGCAGCTACGTTGCAGGGGCGCGGAACAATGAGCAGTTCTTC. This codes for CASSYVAGARNNEQFF.

This rearrangement joins TRBV29-1 to TRBJ2-6; 9 nucleotides align to TRBD1. CDR3 size: 16 residues. V shed 5 bases, J shed 0 bases, and the junction held 5 bases outside the gene matches. The V gene's germline CDR1 is SQVTM and CDR2 ANQGSEA. The CDR3 DNA reads as TGCAGCGTTAGGACAGGGGTCAACTCTGGGGCCAACGTCCTGACTTTC. Its protein product is CSVRTGVNSGANVLTF.

V usage is TRBV4-1 and J usage is TRBJ2-6; 9 bases line up with TRBD2. Losses at the gene ends were 3 bases for V and 4 bases for J; bases not matched to a gene: 4. This CDR3 has 16 residues. Looked up from germline, CDR1 is MGHRA and CDR2 is YSYEKL. CDR3 sequence reads: CASSHSTSGGANVLTF. The CDR3, as DNA: TGCGCCAGCAGCCATTCTACTAGCGGGGGGGCCAACGTCCTGACTTTC.

The rearrangement links TRBV6-2 or TRBV6-3 to TRBJ2-1; D ambiguous. V shed 0 bases and J shed 9 bases, with 12 bases lying between them. Germline-derived CDR1 and CDR2 are MNHEY and SVGEGT. The CDR3 consists of 14 residues. For the CDR3, the DNA is TGTGCCAGCAGTTACTCGACTCGCGGAACTGAGCAGTTCTTC. Translated, it gives CASSYSTRGTEQFF.